Below, one T cell receptor (beta chain) is given with its context. Its matching antigen is unknown. This sample was taken from a study of T-cell memory formation after mild COVID-19. On the study more broadly: TCR clusters mostly belonged to single donors. Regarding the study as a whole: CD4+ clones that contracted lay mainly in CM and EM; CD8+ ones lay in EMRA.

Germline loops: CDR1 MNHEY, CDR2 SVGAGI. V was cut by 0 bases and J by 6 bases, with 8 bases left in between. The length of the CDR3 is 13 residues. A 5'RACE reaction primed in the constant segment made cDNA libraries of TCR alpha and TCR beta, and these carried sample barcodes and UMIs. TCRdb used MiXCR to reprocess the 5' RACE reads, holding one entry per CDR3 protein. The sample shows 280,000 or so distinct CDR3 sequences, roughly 18% of them seen only once. The TCR originated in a man aged 18 to 30 who had mild COVID-19 (a few samples of this study predate the infection). Cell type and time point are not known. The J gene is TRBJ1-2, the V gene TRBV6-5, with D unclear. Material: PBMCs or a T cell subset sorted from them (not recorded which). The CDR3 is CASSYSRGNGYTF. DNA for the CDR3: TGTGCCAGCAGTTACTCGAGAGGAAATGGCTACACCTTC.